This paragraph reports one T cell receptor (beta chain). This record comes from a study of blood T cell repertoires in COVID-19. V shed 1 base and J shed 5 bases, with 18 bases lying between them. Germline V gene lookup returns CDR1 SGHDT and CDR2 YYEEEE. This CDR3 spans 16 amino acids. Produced via immunoSEQ multiplex PCR; TCRdb's table is partial and in-frame only. This sample has some 390,000 clones, with 80% to 90% found just once. Participant age was about 18 to 95 years, and participants resided in 25 or so US areas. Cohort assignment relied on participant-reported clinical history. This chain joins TRBV5-6 and TRBJ1-2; perhaps TRBD1 as D (5 bases). This sequence was found in a man in his thirties or forties who had recovered from COVID-19. The sequenced sample was PBMCs or T cells enriched from blood (not recorded which). The CDR3 coding sequence is TGTGCCAGCAGCTTGCCCACCGGACATTTTCTATATGGCTACACCTTC. As protein: CASSLPTGHFLYGYTF.